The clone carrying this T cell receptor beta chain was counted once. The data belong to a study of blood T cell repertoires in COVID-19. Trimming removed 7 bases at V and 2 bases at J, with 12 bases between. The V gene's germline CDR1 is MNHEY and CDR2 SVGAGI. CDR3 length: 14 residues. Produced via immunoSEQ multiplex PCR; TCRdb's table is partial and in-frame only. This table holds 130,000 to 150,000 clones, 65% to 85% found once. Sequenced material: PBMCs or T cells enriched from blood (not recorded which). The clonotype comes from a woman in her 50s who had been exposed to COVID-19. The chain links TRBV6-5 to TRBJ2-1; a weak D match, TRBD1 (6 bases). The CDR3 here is CASNDRTPYNEQFF. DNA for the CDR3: TGTGCCAGCAACGACAGGACTCCCTACAATGAGCAGTTCTTC.